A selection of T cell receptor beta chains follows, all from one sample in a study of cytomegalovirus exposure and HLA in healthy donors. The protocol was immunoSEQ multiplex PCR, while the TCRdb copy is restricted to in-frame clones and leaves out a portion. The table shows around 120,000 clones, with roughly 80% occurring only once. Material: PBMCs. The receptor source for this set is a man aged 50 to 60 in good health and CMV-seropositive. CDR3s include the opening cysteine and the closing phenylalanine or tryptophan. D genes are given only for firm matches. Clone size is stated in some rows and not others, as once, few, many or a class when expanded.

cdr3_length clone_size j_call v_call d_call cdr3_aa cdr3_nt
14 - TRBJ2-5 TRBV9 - CASSVQGWQETQYF TGTGCCAGCAGCGTTCAGGGCTGGCAAGAGACCCAGTACTTC
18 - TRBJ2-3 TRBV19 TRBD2 CASSIEGGTTSSTDTQYF TGTGCCAGTAGTATAGAAGGCGGGACTACTTCTAGCACAGATACGCAGTATTTT
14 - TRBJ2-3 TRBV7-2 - CASSLLLASDTQYF TGTGCCAGCAGCCTACTCCTAGCCTCAGATACGCAGTATTTT
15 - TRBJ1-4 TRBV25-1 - CASSDPRRLDEKLFF TGTGCCAGCAGCGATCCGAGGAGACTCGATGAAAAACTGTTTTTT
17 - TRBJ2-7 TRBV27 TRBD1 CASSLLWDRGSSYEQYF TGTGCCAGCAGTTTACTTTGGGACAGGGGCTCCTCCTACGAGCAGTACTTC
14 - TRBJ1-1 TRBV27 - CASSLTRGITEAFF TGTGCCAGCAGTCTGACCAGGGGAATTACTGAAGCTTTCTTT
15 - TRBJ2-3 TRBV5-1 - CASSAGAPSTDTQYF TGCGCCAGCAGCGCGGGGGCACCTAGCACAGATACGCAGTATTTT
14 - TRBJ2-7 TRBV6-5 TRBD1 CASSYSGQHYEQYF TGTGCCAGCAGTTACTCGGGACAGCATTACGAGCAGTACTTC
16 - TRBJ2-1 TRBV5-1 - CASSSGFRQGGNEQFF TGCGCCAGCAGCTCTGGATTCAGGCAAGGGGGCAATGAGCAGTTCTTC
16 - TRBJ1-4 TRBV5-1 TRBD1 CASSSGGTGGGEKLFF TGCGCCAGCAGCTCCGGCGGGACAGGGGGAGGGGAAAAACTGTTTTTT
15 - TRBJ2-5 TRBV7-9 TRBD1 CASSSETGGWETQYF TGTGCCAGCAGCTCCGAGACAGGGGGCTGGGAGACCCAGTACTTC
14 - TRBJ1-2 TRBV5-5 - CASSLIGGNYGYTF TGTGCCAGCAGCTTGATCGGAGGCAACTATGGCTACACCTTC
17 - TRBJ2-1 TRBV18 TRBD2 CASSPRAGAISYNEQFF TGTGCCAGCTCCCCTCGAGCGGGGGCAATCTCCTACAATGAGCAGTTCTTC
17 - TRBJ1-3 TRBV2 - CASSELGQAPSGNTIYF TGTGCCAGCAGTGAGCTGGGACAAGCACCCTCTGGAAACACCATATATTTT
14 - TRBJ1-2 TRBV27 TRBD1 CASSHRQGASGYTF TGTGCCAGCAGTCATCGACAGGGGGCCTCTGGCTACACCTTC
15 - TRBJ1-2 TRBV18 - CASSRSLTGNYGYTF TGTGCCAGCTCACGTAGTTTAACAGGGAACTATGGCTACACCTTC
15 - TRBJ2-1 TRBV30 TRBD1 CACLPGTGAVNEQFF TGTGCCTGCCTCCCCGGGACAGGGGCTGTCAATGAGCAGTTCTTC
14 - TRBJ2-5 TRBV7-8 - CASRRSGVQETQYF TGTGCCAGCAGACGGTCGGGGGTCCAAGAGACCCAGTACTTC
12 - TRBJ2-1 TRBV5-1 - CASSLQADEQFF TGCGCCAGCAGCTTGCAAGCCGATGAGCAGTTCTTC
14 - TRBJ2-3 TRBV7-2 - CASSPFAGTDTQYF TGTGCCAGCAGCCCCTTCGCGGGCACAGATACGCAGTATTTT
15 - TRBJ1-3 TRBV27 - CASRGDTFSGNTIYF TGTGCCAGCAGGGGGGACACCTTCTCTGGAAACACCATATATTTT
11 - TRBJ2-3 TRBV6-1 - CASSEADTQYF TGTGCCAGCAGCGAGGCAGATACGCAGTATTTT
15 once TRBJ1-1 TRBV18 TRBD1 CASSRDSLPNTEAFF TGTGCCAGCTCACGGGACAGTTTACCGAACACTGAAGCTTTCTTT
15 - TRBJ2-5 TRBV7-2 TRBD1 CASSSRTGGRETQYF TGTGCCAGCAGCTCTCGGACAGGGGGCCGAGAGACCCAGTACTTC
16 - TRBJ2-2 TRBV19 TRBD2 CASSIVASGSTGELFF TGTGCCAGTAGTATAGTGGCTAGCGGGAGTACCGGGGAGCTGTTTTTT
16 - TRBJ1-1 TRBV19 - CATSPYGEGMNTEAFF TGTGCCACCTCCCCCTATGGAGAGGGCATGAACACTGAAGCTTTCTTT
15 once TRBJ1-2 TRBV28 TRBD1 CASSPATGSGYGYTF TGTGCCAGCAGTCCCGCGACAGGGTCGGGCTATGGCTACACCTTC
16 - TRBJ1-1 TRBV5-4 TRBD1 CASSPRDRGLYTEAFF TGTGCCAGCAGCCCCCGGGACAGGGGGCTGTACACTGAAGCTTTCTTT
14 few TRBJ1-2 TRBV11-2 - CASSARRDYYGYTF TGTGCCAGCAGCGCTCGACGGGACTACTATGGCTACACCTTC
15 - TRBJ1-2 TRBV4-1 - CASSPYTITSYGYTF TGCGCCAGCAGCCCCTATACTATAACGAGCTATGGCTACACCTTC
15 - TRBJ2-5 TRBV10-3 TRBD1 CAISAGTGIQETQYF TGTGCCATCAGCGCCGGGACAGGGATTCAAGAGACCCAGTACTTC
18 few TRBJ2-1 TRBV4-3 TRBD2 CASSLGTSGRIGANEQFF TGCGCCAGCAGCCTAGGGACTAGCGGGAGAATAGGTGCCAATGAGCAGTTCTTC
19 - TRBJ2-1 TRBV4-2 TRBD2 CASSQEGSGGVSSYNEQFF TGTGCCAGCAGCCAAGAGGGTAGCGGGGGGGTCAGCTCCTACAATGAGCAGTTCTTC
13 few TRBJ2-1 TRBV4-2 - CASSQEVSREQFF TGTGCCAGCAGCCAAGAAGTATCGCGGGAGCAGTTCTTC
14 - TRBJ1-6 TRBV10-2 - CASSEGGYNSPLHF TGCGCCAGCAGTGAGGGGGGGTATAATTCACCCCTCCACTTT
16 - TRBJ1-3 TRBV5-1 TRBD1 CASSLGGGDSGNTIYF TGCGCCAGCAGCCTGGGAGGGGGCGACTCTGGAAACACCATATATTTT
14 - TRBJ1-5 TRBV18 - CASSPSNGDQPQHF TGTGCCAGCTCACCATCTAACGGAGATCAGCCCCAGCATTTT
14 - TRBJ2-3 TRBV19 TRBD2 CASMSLAGTDTQYF TGTGCCAGTATGTCACTAGCGGGCACAGATACGCAGTATTTT
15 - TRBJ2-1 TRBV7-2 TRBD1 CASSLRPGQGNEQFF TGTGCCAGCAGCCTTAGACCGGGACAGGGGAATGAGCAGTTCTTC
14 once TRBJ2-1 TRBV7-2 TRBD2 CASSPGRARNEQFF TGTGCCAGCAGCCCTGGGAGGGCCCGCAATGAGCAGTTCTTC
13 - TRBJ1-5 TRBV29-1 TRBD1 CSAGQGAGQPQHF TGCAGCGCGGGACAGGGGGCTGGGCAGCCCCAGCATTTT
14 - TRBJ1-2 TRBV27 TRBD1 CASSSDRVGYGYTF TGTGCCAGCAGTTCGGACAGGGTTGGCTATGGCTACACCTTC
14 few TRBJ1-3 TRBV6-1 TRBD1 CASRGDSRGNTIYF TGTGCCAGCAGAGGGGACAGTCGCGGAAACACCATATATTTT
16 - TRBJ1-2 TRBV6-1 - CASSDVFGQSMRGYTF TGTGCCAGCAGTGACGTATTTGGACAGAGTATGAGGGGCTACACCTTC